The TCR beta chain under discussion was sequenced for a study of shared clonotypes between healthy human individuals. Regarding the study as a whole: Only blood was sampled; tissue repertoires likely differ.

V lost 0 bases and J 2 bases, leaving 11 bases between the germline ends. The CDR3 covers 15 residues. Germline V gene sequence: CDR1 SGHTA, CDR2 FQGNSA. Every donor was a Caucasian adult from Nashville, Tennessee. On this clone: Antigen unknown.

Source study methods: ImmunoSEQ junction-only sequences lacked quality scores, so their filtering differed. Measured with immunoSEQ multiplex PCR; TCRdb has only the in-frame clones, and not every one. D and trimming come from the DNA, and the V and J calls and clone size come from that table. The data contain 450,000 to 500,000 clones, over 60% of them singletons. The receptor was isolated from a woman in her thirties or forties in good health. Some clones in this sample may be carry-over from other donors' samples. Source material: PBMCs. The V gene is TRBV7-2, the J gene TRBJ2-7; possibly TRBD1 for D (5 bases). CDR3 sequence (DNA): TGTGCCAGCAGCTTAGCAGGGGATATTACCTACGAGCAGTACTTC. Translating gives CASSLAGDITYEQYF.